This TCR beta chain originates from a study of blood T cell repertoires in COVID-19. Study context: Samples came from the United States, Italy and Spain, spanning acute and convalescent COVID-19. PBMCs, B-cell-depleted T cells, or T cells provided the cDNA or gDNA that made up the material.

As handled by the study authors: How many nucleated cells were present was estimated from reference gene primer amplification. Assay used: immunoSEQ multiplex PCR; TCRdb lists only in-frame clones, some missing. V, J and clone size reflect that table, while D and trimming were determined from the DNA. The sample includes 100,000 to 150,000 clones, less than 90% of them seen just once. The germline CDR1 and CDR2 sequences are SGDLS and YYNGEE. The CDR3 runs 17 residues. The ends were cut back, 3 bases at V and 3 bases at J, with 18 bases in the middle. The sequencing input was peripheral blood. The J gene is TRBJ2-2, the V gene TRBV9, with D maybe TRBD2 (6 bases). The sequence came from a man between 70 and 80 years old with acute or convalescent COVID-19. As DNA, the CDR3 is TGTGCCAGCAGCGGAAGGGACGGGGGTCTTTACACCGGGGAGCTGTTTTTT. It translates to CASSGRDGGLYTGELFF.